Sequencing of this T cell receptor beta chain was carried out in a study of tumor and adjacent non-tumor tissue in lung cancer. Study-level background: There were 11 to 12 adenocarcinoma, a couple of squamous cell carcinoma and 1 small cell lung cancer cases. Overall study findings and caveats: Tumor TCR diversity, when higher, was linked to shorter survival. Top 100 clones took a larger repertoire share in normal lung. Compared with tumor, normal lung showed significantly lower TCR diversity.

In its sample, this clonotype was seen a few times. Its matching antigen is unknown. No cell sorting was done before RNA was extracted from the tissue. A modified ARM-PCR protocol with three rounds of nested PCR amplified TCRbeta. One entry per CDR3 protein results from TCRdb running MiXCR on the multiplex PCR reads. In the table there are 200,000 to 250,000 distinct CDR3 sequences, about two thirds of which are singletons. The ends lost 6 bases at V and 7 bases at J; junction bases unmatched: 4. From germline, CDR1 is MDHEN and CDR2 SYDVKM. This CDR3 has 13 residues. This chain links TRBV28 with TRBJ2-7; 12 bases fit TRBD2. The receptor's source is a man in his 60s with non-small cell lung cancer. Material for sequencing was lung tumor tissue. The CDR3 coding sequence is TGTGCCAGCAGACTAGCGGGAGGACGAGAGCAGTACTTC. The encoded protein is CASRLAGGREQYF.